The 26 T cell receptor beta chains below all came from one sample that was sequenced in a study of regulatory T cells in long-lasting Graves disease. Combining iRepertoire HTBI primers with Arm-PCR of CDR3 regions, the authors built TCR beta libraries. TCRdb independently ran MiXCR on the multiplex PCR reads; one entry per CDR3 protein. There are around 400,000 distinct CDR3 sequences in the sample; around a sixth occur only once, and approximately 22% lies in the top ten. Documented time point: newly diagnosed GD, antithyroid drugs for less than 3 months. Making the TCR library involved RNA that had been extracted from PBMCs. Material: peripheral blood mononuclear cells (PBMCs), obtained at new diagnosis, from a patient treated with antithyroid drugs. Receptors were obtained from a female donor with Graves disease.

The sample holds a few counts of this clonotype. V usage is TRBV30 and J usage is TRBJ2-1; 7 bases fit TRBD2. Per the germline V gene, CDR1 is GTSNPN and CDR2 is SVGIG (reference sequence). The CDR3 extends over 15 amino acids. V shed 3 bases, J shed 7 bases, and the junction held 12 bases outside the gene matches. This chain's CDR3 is CAWRDRGVGGNEQFF. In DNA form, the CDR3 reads TGTGCCTGGAGGGACCGGGGAGTGGGAGGGAATGAGCAGTTCTTC.

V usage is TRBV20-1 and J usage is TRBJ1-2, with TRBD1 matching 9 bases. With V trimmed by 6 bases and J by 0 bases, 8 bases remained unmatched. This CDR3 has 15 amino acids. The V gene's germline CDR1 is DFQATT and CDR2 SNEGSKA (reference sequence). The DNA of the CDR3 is TGCAGTGCCCCCTCGGGACAGGGCTCTAACTATGGCTACACCTTC. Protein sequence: CSAPSGQGSNYGYTF.

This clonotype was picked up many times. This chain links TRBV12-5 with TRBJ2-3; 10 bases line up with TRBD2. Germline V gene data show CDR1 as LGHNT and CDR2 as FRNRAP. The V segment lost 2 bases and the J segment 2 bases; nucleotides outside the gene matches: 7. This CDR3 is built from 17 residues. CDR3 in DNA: TGTGCTAGTGGTTTGCGTCTAGCGGGGGCCGCCACAGATACGCAGTATTTT. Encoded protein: CASGLRLAGAATDTQYF.

The CDR3 reads CASSLTGDQGQPQHF. CDR3 coding DNA: TGTGCCAGCAGTTTGACAGGGGACCAGGGCCAGCCCCAGCATTTT. The chain employs TRBV2 and TRBJ1-5, with 8 bases matching TRBD1. After removal of 5 bases from V and 7 bases from J, the junction contained 10 bases not matched to a gene. Germline V gene data show CDR1 as SNHLY and CDR2 as FYNNEI. The CDR3 is made up of 15 amino acids.

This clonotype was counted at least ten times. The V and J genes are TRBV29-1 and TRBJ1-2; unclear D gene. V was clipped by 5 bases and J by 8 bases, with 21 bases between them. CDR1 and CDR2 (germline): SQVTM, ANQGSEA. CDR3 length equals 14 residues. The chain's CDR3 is CSVLLASASFGYTF. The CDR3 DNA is TGCAGCGTTCTACTAGCCAGTGCATCGTTCGGCTACACCTTC.

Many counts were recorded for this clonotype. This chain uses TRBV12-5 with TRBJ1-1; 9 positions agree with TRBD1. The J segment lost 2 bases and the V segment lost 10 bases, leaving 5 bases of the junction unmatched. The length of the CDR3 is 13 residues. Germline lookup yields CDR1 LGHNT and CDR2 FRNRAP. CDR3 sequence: CATKGQGNTEAFF. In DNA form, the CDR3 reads TGTGCTACCAAGGGACAGGGAAACACTGAAGCTTTCTTT. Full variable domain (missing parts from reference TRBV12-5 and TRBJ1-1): DARVTQTPRHKVTEMGQEVTMRCQPILGHNTVFWYRQTMMQGLELLAYFRNRAPLDDSGMPKDRFSAEMPDATLATLKIQPSEPRDSAVYFCATKGQGNTEAFFGQGTRLTVV.

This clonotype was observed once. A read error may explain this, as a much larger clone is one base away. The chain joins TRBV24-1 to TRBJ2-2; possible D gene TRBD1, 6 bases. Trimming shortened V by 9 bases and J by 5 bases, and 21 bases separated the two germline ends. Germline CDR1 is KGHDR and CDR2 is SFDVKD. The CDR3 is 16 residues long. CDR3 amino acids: CATRDTQVGLTGELFF. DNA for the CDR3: TGTGCCACCCGGGACACCCAGGTGGGGTTAACCGGGGAGCTGTTTTTT.

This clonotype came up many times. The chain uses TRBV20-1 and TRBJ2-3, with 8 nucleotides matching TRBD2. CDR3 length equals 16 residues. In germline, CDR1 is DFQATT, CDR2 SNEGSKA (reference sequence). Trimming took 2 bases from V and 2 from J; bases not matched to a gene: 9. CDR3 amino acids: CSARSQAAGVTDTQYF. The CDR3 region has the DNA TGCAGTGCTAGATCCCAGGCAGCGGGGGTCACAGATACGCAGTATTTT.

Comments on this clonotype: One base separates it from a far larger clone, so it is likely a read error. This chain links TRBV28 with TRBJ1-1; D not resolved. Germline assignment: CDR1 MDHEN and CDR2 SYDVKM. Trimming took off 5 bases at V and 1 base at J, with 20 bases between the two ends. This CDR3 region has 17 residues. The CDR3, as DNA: TGTGCCAGCAGTGACGGTGGTTTCGGGCAAGCGAACACTGAAGCTTTCTTT. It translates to CASSDGGFGQANTEAFF.

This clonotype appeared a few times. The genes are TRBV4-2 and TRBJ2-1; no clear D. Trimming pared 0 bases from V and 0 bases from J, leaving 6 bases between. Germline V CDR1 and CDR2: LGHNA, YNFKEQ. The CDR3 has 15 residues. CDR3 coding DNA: TGTGCCAGCAGCCAAGAGCTGAGCTCCTACAATGAGCAGTTCTTC. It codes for CASSQELSSYNEQFF.

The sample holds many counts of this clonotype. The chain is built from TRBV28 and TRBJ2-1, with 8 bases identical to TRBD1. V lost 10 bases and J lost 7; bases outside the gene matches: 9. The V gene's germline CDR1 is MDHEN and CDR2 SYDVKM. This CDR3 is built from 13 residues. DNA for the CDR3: TGTGCCACTCTGGACAGGGACATTAATGAGCAGTTCTTC. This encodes CATLDRDINEQFF.

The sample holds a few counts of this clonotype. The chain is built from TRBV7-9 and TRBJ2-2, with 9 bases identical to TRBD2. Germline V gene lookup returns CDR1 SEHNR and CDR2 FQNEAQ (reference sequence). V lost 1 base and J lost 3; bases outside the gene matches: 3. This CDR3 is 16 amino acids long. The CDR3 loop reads CASSLVGLAHTGELFF. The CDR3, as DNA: TGTGCCAGCAGCTTAGTGGGACTAGCTCACACCGGGGAGCTGTTTTTT.

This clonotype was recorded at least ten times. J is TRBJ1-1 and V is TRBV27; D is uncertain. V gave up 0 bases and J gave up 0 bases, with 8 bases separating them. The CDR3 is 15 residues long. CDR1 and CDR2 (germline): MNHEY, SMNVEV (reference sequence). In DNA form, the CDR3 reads TGTGCCAGCAGTTTATCGGTCACGTTGAACACTGAAGCTTTCTTT. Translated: CASSLSVTLNTEAFF.

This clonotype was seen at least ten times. The CDR3: CASSFDRGEAFF. The CDR3 nucleotides read TGTGCCAGCAGCTTCGACAGGGGTGAAGCTTTCTTT. The chain combines TRBV16 with TRBJ1-1; the match to TRBD1 covers 8 bases. The germline V gene encodes CDR1 KGHSY and CDR2 FQNENV. CDR3 length: 12 amino acids. Trimming took 5 bases from V and 7 from J; bases not matched to a gene: 3.

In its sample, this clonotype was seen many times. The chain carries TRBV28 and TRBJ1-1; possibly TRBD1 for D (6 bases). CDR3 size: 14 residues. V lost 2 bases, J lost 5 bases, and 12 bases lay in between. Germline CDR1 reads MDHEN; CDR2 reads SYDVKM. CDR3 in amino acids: CASSLPPRGTEAFF. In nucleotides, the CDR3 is TGTGCCAGCAGTTTACCTCCTAGGGGGACTGAAGCTTTCTTT.

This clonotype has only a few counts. The CDR3 loop is CASSLRPGANVLTF. CDR3 sequence (DNA): TGTGCCAGCAGCTTACGCCCTGGGGCCAACGTCCTGACTTTC. The V gene is TRBV7-6, the J gene TRBJ2-6; D unresolved. CDR3 length equals 14 residues. Trimming removed 2 bases from V and 2 bases from J, with 4 bases in between. Germline lookup yields CDR1 SGHVS and CDR2 FNYEAQ.

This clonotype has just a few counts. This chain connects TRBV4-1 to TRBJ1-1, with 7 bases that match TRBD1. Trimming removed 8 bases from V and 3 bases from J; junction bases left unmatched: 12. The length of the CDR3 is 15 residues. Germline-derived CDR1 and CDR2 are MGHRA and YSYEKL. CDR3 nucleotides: TGCGCCAGCCAAACCGAGGGGGCGCCGGACACTGAAGCTTTCTTT. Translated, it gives CASQTEGAPDTEAFF.

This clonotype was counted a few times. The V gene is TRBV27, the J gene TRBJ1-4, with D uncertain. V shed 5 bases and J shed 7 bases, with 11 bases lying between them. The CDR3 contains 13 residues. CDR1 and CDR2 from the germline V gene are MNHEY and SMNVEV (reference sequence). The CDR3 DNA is TGTGCCAGCAGTCATCTACCAACTGAAAAACTGTTTTTT. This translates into CASSHLPTEKLFF.

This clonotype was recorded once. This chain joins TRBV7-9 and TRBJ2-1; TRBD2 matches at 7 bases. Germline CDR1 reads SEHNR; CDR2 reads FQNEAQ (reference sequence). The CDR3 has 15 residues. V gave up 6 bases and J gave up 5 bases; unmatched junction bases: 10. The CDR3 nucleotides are TGTGCCAGCAGTTGGAGGGCTAGCGGAGACAATGAGCAGTTCTTC. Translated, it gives CASSWRASGDNEQFF.

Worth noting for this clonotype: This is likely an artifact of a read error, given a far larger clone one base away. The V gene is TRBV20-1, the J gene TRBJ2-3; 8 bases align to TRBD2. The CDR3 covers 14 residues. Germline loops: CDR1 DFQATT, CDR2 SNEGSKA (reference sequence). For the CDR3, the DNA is TGCAGTGCTATATATAGCGGGACCTCCTACGAGCAGCACTTC. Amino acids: CSAIYSGTSYEQHF.

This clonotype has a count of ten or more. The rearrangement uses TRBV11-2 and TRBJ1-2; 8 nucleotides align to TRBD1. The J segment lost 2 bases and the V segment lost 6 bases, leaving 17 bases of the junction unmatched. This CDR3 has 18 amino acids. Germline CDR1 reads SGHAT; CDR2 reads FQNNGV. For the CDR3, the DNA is TGTGCCAGCAGTCCCAACACGCATCCCGGGACAGGAAACTATGGCTACACCTTC. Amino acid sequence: CASSPNTHPGTGNYGYTF.

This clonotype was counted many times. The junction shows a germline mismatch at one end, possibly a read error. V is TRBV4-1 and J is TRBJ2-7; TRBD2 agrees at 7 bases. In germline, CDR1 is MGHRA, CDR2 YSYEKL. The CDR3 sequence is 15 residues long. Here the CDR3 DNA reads TGTGCCAGCAGCCCCTACCGGACTAGCTCCTACGAGCAGTACTTC. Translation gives CASSPYRTSSYEQYF.

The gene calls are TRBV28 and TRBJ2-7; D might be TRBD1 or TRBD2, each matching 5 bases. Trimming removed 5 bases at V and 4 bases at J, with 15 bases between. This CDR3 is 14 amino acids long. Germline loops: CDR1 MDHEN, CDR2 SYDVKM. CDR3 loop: CASSPTGTRYEQYF. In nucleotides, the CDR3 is TGTGCCAGCAGTCCGACCGGGACGCGGTACGAGCAGTACTTC.

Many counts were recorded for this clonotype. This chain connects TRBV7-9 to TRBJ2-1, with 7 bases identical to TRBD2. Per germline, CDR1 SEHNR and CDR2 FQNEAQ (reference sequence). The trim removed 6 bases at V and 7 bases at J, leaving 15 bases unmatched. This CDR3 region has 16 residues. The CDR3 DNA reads TGTGCCAGCAGAACTGAAGGCGGCGGGAGAAGTAATGAGCAGTTCTTC. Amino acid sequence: CASRTEGGGRSNEQFF.

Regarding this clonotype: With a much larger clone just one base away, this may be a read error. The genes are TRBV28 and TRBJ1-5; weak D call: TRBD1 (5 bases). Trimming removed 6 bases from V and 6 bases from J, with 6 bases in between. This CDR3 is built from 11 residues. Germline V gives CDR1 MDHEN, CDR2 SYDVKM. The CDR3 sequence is CASRGRQPQHF. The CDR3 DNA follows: TGTGCCAGCAGGGGGCGTCAGCCCCAGCATTTT.

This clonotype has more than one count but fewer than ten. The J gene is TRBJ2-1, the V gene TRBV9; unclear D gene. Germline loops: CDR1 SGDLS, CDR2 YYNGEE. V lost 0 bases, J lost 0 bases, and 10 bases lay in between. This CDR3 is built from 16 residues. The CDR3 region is CASSVETTDSYNEQFF. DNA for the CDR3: TGTGCCAGCAGCGTAGAGACGACCGACTCCTACAATGAGCAGTTCTTC.